This TCR beta chain was captured in a study of T cells in Graves' hyperthyroidism and ophthalmopathy. Broader study findings: Progression to ophthalmopathy was predicted a median of roughly 6.6 months early. Clonotypes that were expanded in thyroid above 0.001 mostly appeared in blood too.

This clonotype came up many times. Its antigen is still unknown. Germline CDR1 and CDR2: SNHLY and FYNNEI. The length of the CDR3 is 14 residues. The trim removed 4 bases at V and 7 bases at J, leaving 5 bases unmatched. Template material for amplifying TCR beta CDR3 regions consisted of RNA transcripts. The primer set for the first-round RT-PCR of the TCR CDR3 was HTBI. TCRdb re-derived calls from the multiplex PCR reads in MiXCR, one entry per CDR3 protein. The sample includes over 200,000 distinct CDR3 sequences, over 15% of them seen just once. Each patient was aged 18 to 65 and had newly diagnosed hyperthyroidism of under 2 months' duration. Diagnoses were established using clinical symptoms, serum thyroxine and TRAb, thyroid ultrasound and orbital computed tomography.

This clonotype was sampled from a man aged 45-65 years with Graves' hyperthyroidism. Sequences were obtained from blood. The rearrangement links TRBV2 to TRBJ2-2, with 8 bases lining up with TRBD1. Written as DNA, the CDR3 is TGTGCCAGCAGTGTGACAGGGGAAGGCGGGGAGCTGTTTTTT. As protein: CASSVTGEGGELFF.